A single sample is the source of the 13 T cell receptor beta chains below, sequenced in a study of blood T cell repertoires in COVID-19 (dated by TCRdb to between 2020 and 2021). The library was generated by the immunoSEQ multiplex PCR assay. Drawn from immuneACCESS, this table holds only the in-frame rearrangements with V and J called that TCRdb kept. Clones are partly lost; checked studies trace under half to an unresolved V gene and leave the rest unexplained. In this sample the table shows about 480,000 clones, approximately 90% of which occur a single time. The top ten hold approximately 2% of the sample. The specimen sequenced was PBMCs or T cells enriched from blood (not recorded which). The source is a woman between 35 and 50 years old who had recovered from COVID-19.

The rearrangement links TRBV6-6 to TRBJ1-1; the D gene is possibly TRBD1 (5 bases). The V end was cut by 5 bases, the J end by 0 bases, with 13 bases between. This CDR3 contains 15 residues. CDR1 and CDR2 (germline): MNHNY, SVGAGI (reference sequence). The CDR3 DNA follows: TGTGCCAGCAGTAACCCGACAGTTCTGAACACTGAAGCTTTCTTT. It translates to CASSNPTVLNTEAFF.

The J gene is TRBJ1-3, the V gene TRBV19, with TRBD1 matching 7 bases. The CDR3 runs 16 residues. Germline V gene sequence: CDR1 LNHDA, CDR2 SQIVND (reference sequence). Germline trimming cut 6 bases from V and 4 bases from J; bases unmatched to any gene: 12. This chain's CDR3 is CASSPENRGRGNTIYF. The CDR3 nucleotides are TGTGCCAGTAGCCCAGAGAACAGGGGAAGAGGAAACACCATATATTTT.

This clone was picked up a small number of times. V gene TRBV7-8 combines with J gene TRBJ1-4, with D uncertain. The CDR3 covers 16 residues. CDR1 and CDR2 from the germline V gene are SGHVS and FQNEAQ. The V and J ends lost 6 bases and 0 bases respectively, with 14 bases between them. CDR3: CASSLHETTTNEKLFF. CDR3 bases: TGTGCCAGCAGTCTACATGAGACAACAACTAATGAAAAACTGTTTTTT.

The count of this clone is one. The rearrangement uses TRBV24-1 and TRBJ1-3; 7 nucleotides line up with TRBD1. V lost 10 bases to trimming and J lost 0 bases; unmatched junction nucleotides: 20. The CDR3 extends over 19 amino acids. Germline lookup yields CDR1 KGHDR and CDR2 SFDVKD. The CDR3 loop is CATKTIGTDINFSGNTIYF. CDR3 in DNA: TGTGCCACAAAAACTATCGGGACAGACATAAATTTCTCTGGAAACACCATATATTTT.

The chain employs TRBV5-4 and TRBJ2-5; 9 bases are shared with TRBD2. The V gene's germline CDR1 is SGHNT and CDR2 YYREEE (reference sequence). The V gene end was trimmed by 7 bases and the J gene end by 3 bases; junction bases not matched to a gene: 10. This CDR3 contains 15 residues. CDR3 bases: TGTGCCAGCCATTTTCTTAGCGGGAGAGAAGAGACCCAGTACTTC. It translates to CASHFLSGREETQYF.

About this clone itself: Other DNA sequences in this specimen translate into the identical CDR3. V is TRBV5-1 and J is TRBJ1-1; maybe TRBD1 (5 bases). There are 14 residues in the CDR3. Trimming took off 5 bases at V and 1 base at J, with 12 bases between the two ends. CDR1 and CDR2 from the germline V gene are SGHRS and YFSETQ. The CDR3 sequence is CASRQGAGNTEAFF. CDR3 nucleotides: TGCGCCAGCAGACAAGGGGCAGGGAACACTGAAGCTTTCTTT.

The J gene is TRBJ1-2, the V gene TRBV24-1; the D gene is possibly TRBD1 (6 bases). The CDR3 contains 15 residues. Deletions cut 2 bases from V and 4 bases from J, with 13 bases between. Germline CDR1 and CDR2: KGHDR and SFDVKD. CDR3 amino acids: CATSDSVEGGYGYTF. The CDR3, as DNA: TGTGCCACCAGTGATTCGGTGGAAGGGGGCTATGGCTACACCTTC.

The CDR3 region has the DNA TGTGCCACCAGTGATTCAGGCAGAAACAATGAGCAGTTCTTC. This translates into CATSDSGRNNEQFF. The rearrangement links TRBV24-1 to TRBJ2-1, with D hard to call. This CDR3 is built from 14 residues. Germline CDR1 KGHDR, CDR2 SFDVKD. V was cut by 2 bases and J by 5 bases, with 9 bases left in between.

The DNA for the CDR3 is TGCGCCAGCAGCCAAGATGCGGGACGGCCGGGAGGAAATGAGCAGTTCTTC. This encodes CASSQDAGRPGGNEQFF. This chain uses TRBV4-3 with TRBJ2-1; 7 bases map to TRBD2. V dropped 0 bases and J dropped 7; count of bases not matched to a gene: 12. Germline V gene data show CDR1 as LGHNA and CDR2 as YSLEER. The CDR3 has 17 residues.

This rearrangement joins TRBV23-1 to TRBJ2-7; D might be TRBD2 (5 bases). TRBV23-1 is labeled an ORF, and its function is uncertain. The CDR3 has 14 amino acids. V was cut by 8 bases and J by 6 bases, with 20 bases left in between. In nucleotides, the CDR3 is TGCGCCAGCCCCAACTGGGGTCGGAGGAGCGAGCAGTACTTC. Its translation: CASPNWGRRSEQYF.

The chain couples TRBV11-2 to TRBJ2-7; 8 bases agree with TRBD2. The CDR3 is 17 residues long. Germline assignment: CDR1 SGHAT and CDR2 FQNNGV. The V and J ends lost 3 bases and 3 bases, in that order; junction bases with no gene match: 13. CDR3 sequence (DNA): TGTGCCAGCAGCTTTTTAGCGGGATTGGGCGGGGGCTACGAGCAGTACTTC. This translates into CASSFLAGLGGGYEQYF.

This clone has a single count. The rearrangement joins TRBV10-3 to TRBJ1-2; D remains unclear. The V end was cut by 0 bases, the J end by 8 bases, with 19 bases between. Germline V lookup: CDR1 ENHRY, CDR2 SYGVKD. The CDR3 extends over 16 amino acids. This CDR3 is CAISESGRSSVRGYTF. CDR3 nucleotide sequence: TGTGCCATCAGTGAGTCCGGGAGGAGCTCTGTGAGGGGCTACACCTTC.

The rearrangement uses TRBV4-3 and TRBJ2-7, with 9 bases identical to TRBD1. This CDR3 has 15 amino acids. V was pared by 2 bases and J by 9 bases, with 11 bases of the junction left unmatched. Germline CDR1 and CDR2: LGHNA and YSLEER. As DNA, the CDR3 is TGCGCCAGCAGCCAAAGCCTCCGGACAGGGGATGGGCAGTACTTC. This translates into CASSQSLRTGDGQYF.